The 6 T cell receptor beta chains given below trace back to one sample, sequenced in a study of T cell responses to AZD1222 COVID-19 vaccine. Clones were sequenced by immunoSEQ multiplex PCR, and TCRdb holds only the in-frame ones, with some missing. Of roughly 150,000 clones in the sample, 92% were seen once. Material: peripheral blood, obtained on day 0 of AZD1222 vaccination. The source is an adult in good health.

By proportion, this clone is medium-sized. CDR3 in amino acids: CASSLTVGTYEQYF. The CDR3 DNA reads TGTGCCAGCAGCTTAACGGTTGGAACCTACGAGCAGTACTTC. This sequence joins TRBV7-6 and TRBJ2-7; D is uncertain. V lost 2 bases and J 2 bases, leaving 10 bases between the germline ends. The CDR3 has 14 residues. CDR1 is SGHVS, CDR2 FNYEAQ, per germline.

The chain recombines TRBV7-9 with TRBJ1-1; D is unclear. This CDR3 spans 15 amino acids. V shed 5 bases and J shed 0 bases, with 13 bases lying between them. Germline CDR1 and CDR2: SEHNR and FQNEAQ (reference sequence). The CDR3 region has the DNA TGTGCCAGCAGCAACGTCGGGCGTTTGAACACTGAAGCTTTCTTT. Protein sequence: CASSNVGRLNTEAFF. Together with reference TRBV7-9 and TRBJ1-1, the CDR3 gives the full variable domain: DTGVSQNPRHKITKRGQNVTFRCDPISEHNRLYWYRQTLGQGPEFLTYFQNEAQLEKSRLLSDRFSAERPKGSFSTLEIQRTEQGDSAMYLCASSNVGRLNTEAFFGQGTRLTVV.

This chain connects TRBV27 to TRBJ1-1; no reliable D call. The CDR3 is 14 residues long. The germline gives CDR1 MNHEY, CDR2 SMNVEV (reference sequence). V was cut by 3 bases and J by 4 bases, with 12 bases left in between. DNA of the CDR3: TGTGCCAGCAGTTTTGCGGGAGGTTCCACTGAAGCTTTCTTT. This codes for CASSFAGGSTEAFF.

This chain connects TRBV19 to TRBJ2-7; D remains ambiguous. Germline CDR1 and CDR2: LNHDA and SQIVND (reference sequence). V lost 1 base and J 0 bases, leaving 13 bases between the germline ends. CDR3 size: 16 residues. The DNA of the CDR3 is TGTGCCAGTAGTATAGGCCCCCCGCGCAACTCCTACGAGCAGTACTTC. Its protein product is CASSIGPPRNSYEQYF.

CDR3 region: CASSPRAGQYEQYF. CDR3 DNA sequence: TGCGCCAGCAGCCCTCGGGCGGGGCAGTACGAGCAGTACTTC. This chain connects TRBV4-3 to TRBJ2-7, with TRBD2 as a possible D gene (6 bases). The CDR3 loop spans 14 amino acids. The V and J ends lost 4 bases and 4 bases respectively, with 14 bases between them. Germline assignment: CDR1 LGHNA and CDR2 YSLEER.

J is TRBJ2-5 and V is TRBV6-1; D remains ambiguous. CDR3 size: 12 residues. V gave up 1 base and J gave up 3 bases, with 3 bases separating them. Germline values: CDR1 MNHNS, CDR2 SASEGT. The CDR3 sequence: CASSEVKETQYF. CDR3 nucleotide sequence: TGTGCCAGCAGTGAAGTTAAAGAGACCCAGTACTTC.